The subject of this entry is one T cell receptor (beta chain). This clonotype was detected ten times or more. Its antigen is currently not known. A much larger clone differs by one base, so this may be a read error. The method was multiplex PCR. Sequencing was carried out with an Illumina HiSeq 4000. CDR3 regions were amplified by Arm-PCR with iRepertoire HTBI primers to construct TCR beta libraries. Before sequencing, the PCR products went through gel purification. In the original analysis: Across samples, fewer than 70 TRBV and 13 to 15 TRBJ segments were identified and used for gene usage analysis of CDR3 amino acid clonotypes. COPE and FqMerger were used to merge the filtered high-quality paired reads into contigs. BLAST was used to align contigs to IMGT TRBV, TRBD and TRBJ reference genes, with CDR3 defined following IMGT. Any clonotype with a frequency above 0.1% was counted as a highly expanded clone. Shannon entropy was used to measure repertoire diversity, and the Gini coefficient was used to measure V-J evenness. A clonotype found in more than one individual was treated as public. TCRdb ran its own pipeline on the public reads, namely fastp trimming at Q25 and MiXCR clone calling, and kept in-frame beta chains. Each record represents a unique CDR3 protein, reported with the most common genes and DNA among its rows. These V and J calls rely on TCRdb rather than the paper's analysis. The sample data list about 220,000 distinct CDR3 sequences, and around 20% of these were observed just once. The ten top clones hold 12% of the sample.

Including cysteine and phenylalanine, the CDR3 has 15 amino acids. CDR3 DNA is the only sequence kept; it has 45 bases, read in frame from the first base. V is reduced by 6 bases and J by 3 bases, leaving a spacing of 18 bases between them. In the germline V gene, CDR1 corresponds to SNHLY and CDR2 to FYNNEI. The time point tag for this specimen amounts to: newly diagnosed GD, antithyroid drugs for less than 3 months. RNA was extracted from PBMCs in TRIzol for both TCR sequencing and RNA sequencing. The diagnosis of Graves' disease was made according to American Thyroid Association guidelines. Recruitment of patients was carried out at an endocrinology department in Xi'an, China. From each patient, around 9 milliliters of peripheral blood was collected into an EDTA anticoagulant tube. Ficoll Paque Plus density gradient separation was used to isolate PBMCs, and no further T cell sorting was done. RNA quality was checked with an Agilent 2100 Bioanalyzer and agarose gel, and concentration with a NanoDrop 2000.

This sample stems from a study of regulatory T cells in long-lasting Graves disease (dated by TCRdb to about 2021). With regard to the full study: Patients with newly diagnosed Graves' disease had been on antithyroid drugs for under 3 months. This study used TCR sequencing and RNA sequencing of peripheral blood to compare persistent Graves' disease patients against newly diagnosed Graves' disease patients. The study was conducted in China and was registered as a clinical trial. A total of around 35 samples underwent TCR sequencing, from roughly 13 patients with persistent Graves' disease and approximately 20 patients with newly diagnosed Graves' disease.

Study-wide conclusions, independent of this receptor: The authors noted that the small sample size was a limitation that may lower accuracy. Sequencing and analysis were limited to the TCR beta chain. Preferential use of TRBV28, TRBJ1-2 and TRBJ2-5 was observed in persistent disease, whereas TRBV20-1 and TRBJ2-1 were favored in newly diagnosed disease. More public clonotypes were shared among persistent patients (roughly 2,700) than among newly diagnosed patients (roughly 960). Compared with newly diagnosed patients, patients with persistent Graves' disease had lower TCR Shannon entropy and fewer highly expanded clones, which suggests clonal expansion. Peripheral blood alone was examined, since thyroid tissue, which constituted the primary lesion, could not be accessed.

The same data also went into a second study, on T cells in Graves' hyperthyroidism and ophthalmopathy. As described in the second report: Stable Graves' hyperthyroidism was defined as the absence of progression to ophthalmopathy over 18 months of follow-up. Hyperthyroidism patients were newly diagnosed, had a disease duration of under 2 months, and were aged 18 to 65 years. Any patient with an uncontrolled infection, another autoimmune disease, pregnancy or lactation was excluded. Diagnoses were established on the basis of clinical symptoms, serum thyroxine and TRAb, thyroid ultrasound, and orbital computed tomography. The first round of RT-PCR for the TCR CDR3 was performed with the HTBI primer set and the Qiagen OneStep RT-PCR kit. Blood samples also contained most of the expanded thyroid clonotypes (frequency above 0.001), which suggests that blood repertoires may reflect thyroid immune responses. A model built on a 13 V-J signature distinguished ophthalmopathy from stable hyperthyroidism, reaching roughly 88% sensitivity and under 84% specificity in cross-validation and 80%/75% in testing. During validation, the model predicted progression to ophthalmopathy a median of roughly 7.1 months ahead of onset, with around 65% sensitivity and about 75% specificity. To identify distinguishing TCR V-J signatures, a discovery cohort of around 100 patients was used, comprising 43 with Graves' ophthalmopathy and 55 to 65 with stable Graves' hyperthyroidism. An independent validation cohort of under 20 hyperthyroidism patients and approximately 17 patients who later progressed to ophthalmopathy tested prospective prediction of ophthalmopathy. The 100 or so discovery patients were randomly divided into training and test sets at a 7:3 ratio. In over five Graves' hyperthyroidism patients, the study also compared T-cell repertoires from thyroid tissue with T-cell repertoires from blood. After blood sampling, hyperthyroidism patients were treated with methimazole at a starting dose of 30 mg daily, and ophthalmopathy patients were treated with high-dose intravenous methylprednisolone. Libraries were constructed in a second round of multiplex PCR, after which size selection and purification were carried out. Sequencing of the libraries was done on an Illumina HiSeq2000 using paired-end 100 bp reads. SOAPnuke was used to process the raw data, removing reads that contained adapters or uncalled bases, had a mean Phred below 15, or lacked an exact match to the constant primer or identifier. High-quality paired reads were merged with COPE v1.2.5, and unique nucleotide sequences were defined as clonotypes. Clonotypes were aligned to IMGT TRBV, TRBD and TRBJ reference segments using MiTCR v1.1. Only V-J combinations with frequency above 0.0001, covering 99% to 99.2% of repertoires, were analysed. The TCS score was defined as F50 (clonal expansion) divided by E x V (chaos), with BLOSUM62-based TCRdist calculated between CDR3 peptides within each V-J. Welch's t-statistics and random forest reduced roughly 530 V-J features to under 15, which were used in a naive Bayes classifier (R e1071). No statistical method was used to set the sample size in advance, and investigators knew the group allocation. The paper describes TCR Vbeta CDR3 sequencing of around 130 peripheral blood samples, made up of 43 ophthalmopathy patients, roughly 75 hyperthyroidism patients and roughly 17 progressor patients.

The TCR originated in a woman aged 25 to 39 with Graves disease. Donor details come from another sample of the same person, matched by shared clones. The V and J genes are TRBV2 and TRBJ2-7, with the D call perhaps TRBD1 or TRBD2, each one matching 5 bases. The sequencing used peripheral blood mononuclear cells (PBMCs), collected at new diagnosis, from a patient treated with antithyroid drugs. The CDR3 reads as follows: CASRDITQGVYEQYF. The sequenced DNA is TGTGCCAGCAGGGATATTACCCAGGGAGTCTACGAGCAGTACTTC.